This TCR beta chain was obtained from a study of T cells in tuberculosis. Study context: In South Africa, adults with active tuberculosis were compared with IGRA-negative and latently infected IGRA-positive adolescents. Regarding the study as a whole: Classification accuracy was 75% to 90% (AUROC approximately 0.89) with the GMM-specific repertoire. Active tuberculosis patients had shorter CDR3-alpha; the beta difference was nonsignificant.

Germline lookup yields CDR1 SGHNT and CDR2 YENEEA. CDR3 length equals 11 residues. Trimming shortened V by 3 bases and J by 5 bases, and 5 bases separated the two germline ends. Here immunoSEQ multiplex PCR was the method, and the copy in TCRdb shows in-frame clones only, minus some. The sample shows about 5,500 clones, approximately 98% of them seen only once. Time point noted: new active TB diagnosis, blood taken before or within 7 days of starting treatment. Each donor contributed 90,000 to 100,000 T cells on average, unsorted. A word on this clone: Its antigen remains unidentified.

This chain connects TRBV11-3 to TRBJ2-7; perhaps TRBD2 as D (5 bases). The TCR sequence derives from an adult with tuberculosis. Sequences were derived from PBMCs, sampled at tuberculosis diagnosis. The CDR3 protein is CASSLGDEQYF. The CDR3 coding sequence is TGTGCCAGCAGCTTGGGAGACGAGCAGTACTTC.